A single sample is the source of the 15 T cell receptor beta chains below, sequenced in a study of shared clonotypes between healthy human individuals. Profiled with immunoSEQ multiplex PCR; TCRdb holds only in-frame clones, not every one. This sample has about 1.5 million clones; 95% to 99% occur once, and the top ten carry 0.45%. Sample: naive CD4+ T cells sorted from blood. Indicated subset: CD45RA+ positively selected. These receptor sequences come from a man younger than 40 in good health.

V usage is TRBV7-2 and J usage is TRBJ2-7; D may be TRBD1 or TRBD2 (5 bases each). Trimming removed 4 bases from V and 5 bases from J, with 15 bases in between. This CDR3 region has 14 residues. CDR1 and CDR2 from the germline V gene are SGHTA and FQGNSA. The CDR3 coding sequence is TGTGCCAGCAGCTACGGGACCACCGCCGACGAGCAGTACTTC. It yields the protein CASSYGTTADEQYF.

J is TRBJ1-5 and V is TRBV19; D gene uncertain. Trimming took off 8 bases at V and 5 bases at J, with 13 bases between the two ends. This CDR3 has 13 residues. Per germline, CDR1 LNHDA and CDR2 SQIVND (reference sequence). CDR3 loop: CASQDLGYQPQHF. CDR3 in DNA: TGTGCCAGTCAGGACCTAGGTTATCAGCCCCAGCATTTT.

V is TRBV5-1 and J is TRBJ2-7, with TRBD1 matching 8 bases. Trimming at V came to 3 bases and at J to 2 bases, leaving 4 bases not matched to a gene. This CDR3 region has 14 residues. Germline V gene lookup returns CDR1 SGHRS and CDR2 YFSETQ. The CDR3 is CASSWDRLTYEQYF. CDR3 nucleotide sequence: TGCGCCAGCAGCTGGGACAGGTTAACCTACGAGCAGTACTTC.

As regards this clone: Other DNA sequences in the sample encode the same CDR3. As DNA, the CDR3 is TGTGCCAGTAGTATCGGGGGTTACACCGGGGAGCTGTTTTTT. Protein: CASSIGGYTGELFF. V is TRBV19 and J is TRBJ2-2, with a weak D call TRBD2 (6 bases). V was pared by 3 bases and J by 3 bases, with 8 bases between. The CDR3 covers 14 residues. The germline gives CDR1 LNHDA, CDR2 SQIVND (reference sequence).

CDR3 DNA sequence: TGTGCCAGCTCCGCGGGACACCGAACCTACGAGCAGTACTTC. This gives the protein CASSAGHRTYEQYF. This chain links TRBV28 with TRBJ2-7, with D perhaps TRBD1 or TRBD2 (6 bases each). This CDR3 comprises 14 residues. CDR1 and CDR2 from the germline V gene are MDHEN and SYDVKM. Trimming took off 8 bases at V and 2 bases at J, with 16 bases between the two ends.

The chain recombines TRBV30 with TRBJ2-1; no definite D call. CDR1 is GTSNPN, CDR2 SVGIG, per germline (reference sequence). There are 14 residues in the CDR3. The CDR3 reads CAVLNPHLYNEQFF. The CDR3 DNA sequence: TGTGCTGTTCTCAACCCACATCTTTACAATGAGCAGTTCTTC.

The V gene is TRBV2, the J gene TRBJ1-1; 7 nucleotides line up with TRBD1. Germline-derived CDR1 and CDR2 are SNHLY and FYNNEI. Trimming removed 8 bases from V and 3 bases from J; junction bases left unmatched: 9. CDR3 length equals 14 residues. DNA for the CDR3: TGTGCCAGCGCCAGGGGGGTGAGGGACACTGAAGCTTTCTTT. Protein sequence: CASARGVRDTEAFF.

The chain carries TRBV30 and TRBJ1-2; D gene unclear. CDR3 length: 11 amino acids. V dropped 1 base and J dropped 10 bases, with 10 bases sitting between them. Germline loops: CDR1 GTSNPN, CDR2 SVGIG (reference sequence). CDR3: CAWSAGKAYTF. The CDR3 DNA follows: TGTGCCTGGAGTGCCGGAAAAGCCTACACCTTC.

Regarding this clone: The same CDR3 also results from other DNA sequences found in this sample. The gene calls are TRBV28 and TRBJ2-7, with 9 bases identical to TRBD2. The V gene end was trimmed by 5 bases and the J gene end by 1 base; junction bases not matched to a gene: 3. CDR1 and CDR2 (germline): MDHEN, SYDVKM. The CDR3 has 14 residues. This chain's CDR3 is CASSLAGQSYEQYF. The CDR3 nucleotides read TGTGCCAGCAGTCTAGCGGGACAATCCTACGAGCAGTACTTC. Together with reference TRBV28 and TRBJ2-7, the CDR3 gives the full variable domain: DVKVTQSSRYLVKRTGEKVFLECVQDMDHENMFWYRQDPGLGLRLIYFSYDVKMKEKGDIPEGYSVSREKKERFSLILESASTNQTSMYLCASSLAGQSYEQYFGPGTRLTVT.

V and J are TRBV6-5 and TRBJ1-5; 10 bases are shared with TRBD1. CDR1 and CDR2 from the germline V gene are MNHEY and SVGAGI. Trimming cost V 4 bases and J 5 bases; bases outside gene matches: 5. This CDR3 region has 15 residues. In DNA form, the CDR3 reads TGTGCCAGCAGTTTGGGGACAGGGGACGATCAGCCCCAGCATTTT. Amino acid sequence: CASSLGTGDDQPQHF.

The rearrangement links TRBV5-4 to TRBJ2-5, with 7 bases aligning to TRBD1. This CDR3 is 16 amino acids long. Germline V lookup: CDR1 SGHNT, CDR2 YYREEE (reference sequence). Trimming removed 1 base from V and 0 bases from J; junction bases left unmatched: 6. This chain's CDR3 is CASSLIGTANQETQYF. The CDR3 DNA is TGTGCCAGCAGCTTGATCGGGACAGCAAACCAAGAGACCCAGTACTTC. Looking up the rest from reference TRBV5-4 and TRBJ2-5 gives the full variable domain: ETGVTQSPTHLIKTRGQQVTLRCSSQSGHNTVSWYQQALGQGPQFIFQYYREEENGRGNFPPRFSGLQFPNYSSELNVNALELDDSALYLCASSLIGTANQETQYFGPGTRLLVL.

As to this clone: Other DNA sequences from this sample encode an identical CDR3 as well. V usage is TRBV7-2 and J usage is TRBJ1-3, with D possibly being TRBD1 (5 bases). Looked up from germline, CDR1 is SGHTA and CDR2 is FQGNSA. The CDR3 is 14 amino acids. The germline V and J ends were trimmed by 1 base and 2 bases, with 6 bases remaining between them. The CDR3 sequence: CASSLVGPGNTIYF. The CDR3 coding sequence is TGTGCCAGCAGCTTAGTGGGACCTGGAAACACCATATATTTT.

This chain uses TRBV4-3 with TRBJ2-7; 8 bases line up with TRBD2. Germline lookup yields CDR1 LGHNA and CDR2 YSLEER. The CDR3 is made up of 13 amino acids. Trimming took 4 bases from V and 4 from J; bases not matched to a gene: 3. The CDR3 sequence: CASSRTSRYEQYF. The CDR3, as DNA: TGCGCCAGCAGCCGGACTAGCCGGTACGAGCAGTACTTC.

The CDR3 reads CASSLSPASTDTQYF. CDR3 sequence (DNA): TGTGCCAGCAGCTTAAGTCCGGCTAGCACAGATACGCAGTATTTT. The rearrangement links TRBV7-2 to TRBJ2-3, with D uncertain. Germline assignment: CDR1 SGHTA and CDR2 FQGNSA. V was clipped by 2 bases and J by 0 bases, with 9 bases between them. The CDR3 is made up of 15 amino acids.

The CDR3 nucleotides read TGTGCCAGCAGCGTAAGGGCAGGGGGGCTGGTTACGCAGTATTTT. Translated: CASSVRAGGLVTQYF. This chain uses TRBV9 with TRBJ2-3, with D maybe TRBD1 (7 bases). This CDR3 is 15 amino acids long. V lost 1 base to trimming and J lost 8 bases, with 17 bases between them. Germline V gives CDR1 SGDLS, CDR2 YYNGEE.